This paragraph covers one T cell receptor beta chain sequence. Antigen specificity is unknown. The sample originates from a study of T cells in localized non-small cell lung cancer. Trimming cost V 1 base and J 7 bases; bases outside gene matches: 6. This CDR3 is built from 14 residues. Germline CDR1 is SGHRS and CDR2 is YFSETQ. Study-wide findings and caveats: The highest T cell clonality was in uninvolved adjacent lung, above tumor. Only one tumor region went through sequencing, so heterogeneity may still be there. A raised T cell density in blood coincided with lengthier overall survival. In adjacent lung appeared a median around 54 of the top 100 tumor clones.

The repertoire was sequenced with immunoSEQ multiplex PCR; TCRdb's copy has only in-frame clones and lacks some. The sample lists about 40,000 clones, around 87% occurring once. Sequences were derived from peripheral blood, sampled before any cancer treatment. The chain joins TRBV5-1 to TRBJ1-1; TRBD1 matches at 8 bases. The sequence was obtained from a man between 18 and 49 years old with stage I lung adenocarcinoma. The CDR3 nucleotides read TGCGCCAGCAGCTTGACAGGGGGTCAGGTTGAAGCTTTCTTT. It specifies CASSLTGGQVEAFF.